In its sample, the clone carrying this T cell receptor beta chain was seen many times. No antigen is known for it. TCRdb re-called the reads with MiXCR, one entry per CDR3 protein. There are some 940,000 distinct CDR3 sequences in the sample; roughly 30% occur only once, and about an eighth lies in the top ten. The sample is drawn from a study of T cell repertoires in cytomegalovirus infection. Background on the study: Both a matching HLA type and CMV infection were indicated by public TCR beta signatures.

The V gene's germline CDR1 is SGHVS and CDR2 FQNEAQ. This CDR3 region has 15 residues. The J segment lost 5 bases and the V segment lost 6 bases, leaving 7 bases of the junction unmatched. Study results and limitations: Accumulated public TCR beta family frequency recognized individuals carrying CMV together with the relevant HLA.

This material consisted of cultured CD8+ T cells from PBMCs, taken from culture after CMV antigen stimulation. The chain couples TRBV7-8 to TRBJ2-2; TRBD1 matches at 9 bases. This receptor was identified in a human donor in good health (CMV status not recorded). Some clones in this sample may be carry-over from other donors' samples. CDR3 sequence reads: CASRPDRGRTGELFF. The CDR3 coding sequence is TGTGCCAGCAGACCGGACAGGGGAAGGACCGGGGAGCTGTTTTTT.